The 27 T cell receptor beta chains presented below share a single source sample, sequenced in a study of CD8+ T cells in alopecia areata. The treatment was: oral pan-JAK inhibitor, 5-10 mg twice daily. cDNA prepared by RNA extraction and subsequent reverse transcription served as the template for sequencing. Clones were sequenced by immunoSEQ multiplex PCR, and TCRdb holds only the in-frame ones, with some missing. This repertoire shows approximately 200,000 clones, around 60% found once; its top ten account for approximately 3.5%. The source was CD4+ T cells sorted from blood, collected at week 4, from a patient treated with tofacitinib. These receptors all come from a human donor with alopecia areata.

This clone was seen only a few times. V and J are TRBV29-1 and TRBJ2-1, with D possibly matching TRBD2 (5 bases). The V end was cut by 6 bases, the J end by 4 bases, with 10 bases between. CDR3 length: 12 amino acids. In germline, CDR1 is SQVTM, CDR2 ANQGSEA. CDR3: CSVTSGYNEQFF. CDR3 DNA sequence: TGCAGCGTAACTTCGGGGTACAATGAGCAGTTCTTC.

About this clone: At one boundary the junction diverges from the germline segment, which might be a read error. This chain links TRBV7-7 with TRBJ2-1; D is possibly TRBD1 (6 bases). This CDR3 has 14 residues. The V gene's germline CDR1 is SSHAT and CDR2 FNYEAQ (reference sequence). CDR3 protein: CASSFARGSNEQFF. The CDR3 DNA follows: TGTGCTAGCAGCTTCGCCAGGGGAAGCAATGAGCAGTTCTTC.

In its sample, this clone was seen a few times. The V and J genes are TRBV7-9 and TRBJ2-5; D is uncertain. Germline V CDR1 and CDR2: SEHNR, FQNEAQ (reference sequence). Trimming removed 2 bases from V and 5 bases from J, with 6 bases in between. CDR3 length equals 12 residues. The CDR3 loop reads CASSLLGETQYF. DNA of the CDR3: TGTGCCAGCAGCTTATTGGGGGAGACCCAGTACTTC.

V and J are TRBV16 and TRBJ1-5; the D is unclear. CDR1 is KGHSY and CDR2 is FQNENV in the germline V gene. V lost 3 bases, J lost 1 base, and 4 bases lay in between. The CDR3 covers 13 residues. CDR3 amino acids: CASSQGSNQPQHF. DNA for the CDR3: TGTGCCAGCAGCCAGGGGAGCAATCAGCCCCAGCATTTT.

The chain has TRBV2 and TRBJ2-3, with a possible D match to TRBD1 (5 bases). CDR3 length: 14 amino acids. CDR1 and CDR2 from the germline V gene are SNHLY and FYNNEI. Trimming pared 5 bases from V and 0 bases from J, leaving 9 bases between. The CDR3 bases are TGTGCCAGCAGTCACAGGTTCAGCACAGATACGCAGTATTTT. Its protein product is CASSHRFSTDTQYF.

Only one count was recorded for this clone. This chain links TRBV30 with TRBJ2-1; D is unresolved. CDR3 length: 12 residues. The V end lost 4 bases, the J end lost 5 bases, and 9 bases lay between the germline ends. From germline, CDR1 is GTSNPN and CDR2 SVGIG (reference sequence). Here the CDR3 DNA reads TGTGCCTGGACAGCTTCCGACAATGAGCAGTTCTTC. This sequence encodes CAWTASDNEQFF.

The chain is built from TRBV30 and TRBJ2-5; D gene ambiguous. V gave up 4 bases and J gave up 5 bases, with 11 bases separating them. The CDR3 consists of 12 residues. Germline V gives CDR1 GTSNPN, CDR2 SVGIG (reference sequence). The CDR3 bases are TGTGCCTGGACTCATCCTATCGAGACCCAGTACTTC. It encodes CAWTHPIETQYF. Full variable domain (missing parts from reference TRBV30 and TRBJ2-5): SQTIHQWPATLVQPVGSPLSLECTVEGTSNPNLYWYRQAAGRGLQLLFYSVGIGQISSEVPQNLSASRPQDRQFILSSKKLLLSDSGFYLCAWTHPIETQYFGPGTRLLVL.

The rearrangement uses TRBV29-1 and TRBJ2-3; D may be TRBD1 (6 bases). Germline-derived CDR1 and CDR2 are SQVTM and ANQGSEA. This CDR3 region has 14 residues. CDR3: CRAGTQIPTDTQYF. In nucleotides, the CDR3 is TGCAGGGCCGGGACACAGATACCAACAGATACGCAGTATTTT.

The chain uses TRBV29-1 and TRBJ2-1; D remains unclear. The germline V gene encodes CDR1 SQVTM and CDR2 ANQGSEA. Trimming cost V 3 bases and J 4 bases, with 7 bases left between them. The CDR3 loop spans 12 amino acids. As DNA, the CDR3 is TGCAGCGTTGAGACTCCTTACAATGAGCAGTTCTTC. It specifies CSVETPYNEQFF.

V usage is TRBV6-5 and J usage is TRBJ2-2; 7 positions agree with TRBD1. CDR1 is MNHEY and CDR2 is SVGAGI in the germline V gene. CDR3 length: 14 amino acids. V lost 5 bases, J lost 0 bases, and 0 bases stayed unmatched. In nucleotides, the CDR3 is TGTGCCAGCAGTACAGGGGCGAACACCGGGGAGCTGTTTTTT. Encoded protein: CASSTGANTGELFF.

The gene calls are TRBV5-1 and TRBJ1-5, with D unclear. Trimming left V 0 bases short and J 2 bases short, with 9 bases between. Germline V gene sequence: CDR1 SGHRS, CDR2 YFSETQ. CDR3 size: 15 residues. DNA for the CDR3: TGCGCCAGCAGCTTGGACAGCGCAGGCAATCAGCCCCAGCATTTT. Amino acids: CASSLDSAGNQPQHF.

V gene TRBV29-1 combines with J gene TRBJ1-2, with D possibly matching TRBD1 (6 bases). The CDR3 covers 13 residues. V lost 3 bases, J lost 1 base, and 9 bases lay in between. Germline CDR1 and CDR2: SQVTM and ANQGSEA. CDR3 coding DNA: TGCAGCGTTGATCCAGGGGTTAACTATGGCTACACCTTC. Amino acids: CSVDPGVNYGYTF.

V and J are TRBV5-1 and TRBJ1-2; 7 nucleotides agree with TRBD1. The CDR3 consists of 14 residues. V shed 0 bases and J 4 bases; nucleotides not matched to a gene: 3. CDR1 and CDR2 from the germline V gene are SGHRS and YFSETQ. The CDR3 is CASSLAGDSYGYTF. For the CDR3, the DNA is TGCGCCAGCAGCTTGGCCGGGGACAGCTATGGCTACACCTTC.

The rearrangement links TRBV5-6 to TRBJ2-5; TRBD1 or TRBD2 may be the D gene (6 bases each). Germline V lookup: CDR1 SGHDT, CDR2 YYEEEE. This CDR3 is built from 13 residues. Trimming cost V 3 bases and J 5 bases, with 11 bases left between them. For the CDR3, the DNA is TGTGCCAGCAGCTGGGGGGCGTGGGAGACCCAGTACTTC. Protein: CASSWGAWETQYF.

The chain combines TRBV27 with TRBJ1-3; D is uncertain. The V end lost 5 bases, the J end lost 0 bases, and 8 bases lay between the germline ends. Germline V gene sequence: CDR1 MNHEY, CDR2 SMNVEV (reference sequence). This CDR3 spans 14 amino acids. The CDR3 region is CASSRADSGNTIYF. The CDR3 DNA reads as TGTGCCAGCAGTCGCGCAGACTCTGGAAACACCATATATTTT.

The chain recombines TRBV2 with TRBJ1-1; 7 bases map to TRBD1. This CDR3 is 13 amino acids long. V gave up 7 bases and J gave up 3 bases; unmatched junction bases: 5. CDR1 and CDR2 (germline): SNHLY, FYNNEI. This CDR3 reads CASTLGTDTEAFF. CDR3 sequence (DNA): TGTGCCAGCACCCTAGGGACAGACACTGAAGCTTTCTTT.

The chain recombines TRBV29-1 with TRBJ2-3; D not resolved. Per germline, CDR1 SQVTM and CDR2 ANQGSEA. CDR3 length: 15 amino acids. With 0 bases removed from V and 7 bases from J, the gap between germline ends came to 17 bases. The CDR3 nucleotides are TGCAGCGTTGAAGATCTGAAGAGGCGAACGAATACGCAGTATTTT. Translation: CSVEDLKRRTNTQYF.

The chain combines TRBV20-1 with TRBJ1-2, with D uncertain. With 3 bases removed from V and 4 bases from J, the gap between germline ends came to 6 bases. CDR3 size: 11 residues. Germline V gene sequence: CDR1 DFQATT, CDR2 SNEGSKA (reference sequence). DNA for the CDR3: TGCAGTGCTAGCTATGGCTATGGCTACACCTTC. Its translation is CSASYGYGYTF.

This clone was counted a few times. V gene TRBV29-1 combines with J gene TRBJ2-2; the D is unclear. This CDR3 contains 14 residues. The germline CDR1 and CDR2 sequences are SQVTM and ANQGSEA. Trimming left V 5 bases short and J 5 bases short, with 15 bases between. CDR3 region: CSVRRTPGTGELFF. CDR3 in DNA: TGCAGCGTTCGGCGCACACCTGGAACCGGGGAGCTGTTTTTT.

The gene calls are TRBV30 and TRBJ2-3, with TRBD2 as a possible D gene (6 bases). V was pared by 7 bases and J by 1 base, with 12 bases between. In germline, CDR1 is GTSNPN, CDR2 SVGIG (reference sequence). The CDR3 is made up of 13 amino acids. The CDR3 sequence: CASRLGGTDTQYF. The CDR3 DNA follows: TGTGCCTCCAGACTAGGGGGCACAGATACGCAGTATTTT.

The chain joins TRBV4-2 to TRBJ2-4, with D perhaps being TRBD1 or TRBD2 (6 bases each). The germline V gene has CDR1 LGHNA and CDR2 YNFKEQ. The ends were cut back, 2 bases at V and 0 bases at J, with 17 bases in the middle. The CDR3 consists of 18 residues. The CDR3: CASSQPVGAGKAKNIQYF. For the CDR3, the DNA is TGTGCCAGCAGCCAACCGGTGGGGGCGGGGAAAGCCAAAAACATTCAGTACTTC.

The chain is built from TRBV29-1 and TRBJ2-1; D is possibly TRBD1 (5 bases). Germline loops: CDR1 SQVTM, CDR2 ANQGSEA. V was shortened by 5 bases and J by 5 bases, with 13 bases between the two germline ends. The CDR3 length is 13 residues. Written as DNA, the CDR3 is TGCAGCGTTCTTTATACAGGAAACAATGAGCAGTTCTTC. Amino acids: CSVLYTGNNEQFF.

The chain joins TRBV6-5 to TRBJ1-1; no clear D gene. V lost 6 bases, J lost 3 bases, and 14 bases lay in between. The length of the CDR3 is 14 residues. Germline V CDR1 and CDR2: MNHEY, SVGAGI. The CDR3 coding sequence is TGTGCCAGCAGCCGCCGCCTGTCGGACACTGAAGCTTTCTTT. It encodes CASSRRLSDTEAFF.

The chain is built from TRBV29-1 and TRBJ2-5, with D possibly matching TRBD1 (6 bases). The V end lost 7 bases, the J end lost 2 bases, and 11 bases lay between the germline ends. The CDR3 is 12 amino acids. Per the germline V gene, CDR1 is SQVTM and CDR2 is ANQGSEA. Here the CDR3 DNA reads TGCAGCGGGGGACACGCTCAAGAGACCCAGTACTTC. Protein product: CSGGHAQETQYF. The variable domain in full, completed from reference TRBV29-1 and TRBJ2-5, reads SAVISQKPSRDICQRGTSLTIQCQVDSQVTMMFWYRQQPGQSLTLIATANQGSEATYESGFVIDKFPISRPNLTFSTLTVSNMSPEDSSIYLCSGGHAQETQYFGPGTRLLVL.

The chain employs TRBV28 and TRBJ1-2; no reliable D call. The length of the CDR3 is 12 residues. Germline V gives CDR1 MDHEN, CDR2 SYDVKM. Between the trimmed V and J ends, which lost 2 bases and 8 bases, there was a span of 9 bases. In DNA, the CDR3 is TGTGCCAGCAGTTTAGGCGCAGGAGGCTACACCTTC. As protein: CASSLGAGGYTF.

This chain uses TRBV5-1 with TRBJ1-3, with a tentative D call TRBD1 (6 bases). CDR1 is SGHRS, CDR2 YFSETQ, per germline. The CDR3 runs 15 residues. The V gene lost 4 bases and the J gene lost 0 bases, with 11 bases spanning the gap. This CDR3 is CASSQWTDSGNTIYF. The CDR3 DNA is TGCGCCAGCAGCCAGTGGACAGACTCTGGAAACACCATATATTTT.

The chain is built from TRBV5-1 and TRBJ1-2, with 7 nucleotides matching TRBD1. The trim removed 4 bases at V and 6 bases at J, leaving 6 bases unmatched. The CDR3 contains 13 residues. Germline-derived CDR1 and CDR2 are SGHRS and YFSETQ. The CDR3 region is CASSLDQGDGYTF. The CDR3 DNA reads TGCGCCAGCAGCCTGGACCAGGGGGATGGCTACACCTTC.